Below are 9 T cell receptor beta chains sequenced from a single sample in a study of Graves' ophthalmopathy and Graves' hyperthyroidism. TCR beta CDR3 regions were amplified from RNA transcripts. Scientists carried out first-round RT-PCR using HTBI primers and then a second-round multiplex PCR. TCRdb fed the multiplex PCR reads into MiXCR, producing one record per CDR3 protein. The sample carries 300,000 to 400,000 distinct CDR3 sequences, 17% recorded once. Material for sequencing was peripheral blood. The receptors were gathered from an adult woman with stable Graves' hyperthyroidism.

This clonotype was seen repeatedly, ten times or more. The genes are TRBV7-9 and TRBJ2-2, with a possible D match to TRBD2 (5 bases). Per the germline V gene, CDR1 is SEHNR and CDR2 is FQNEAQ (reference sequence). The CDR3 sequence is 14 residues long. Trimming pared 2 bases from V and 4 bases from J, leaving 8 bases between. DNA for the CDR3: TGTGCCAGCAGCTTATTGGGGAGCACCGGGGAGCTGTTTTTT. This codes for CASSLLGSTGELFF. Complete variable domain (other parts from reference TRBV7-9 and TRBJ2-2): DTGVSQNPRHKITKRGQNVTFRCDPISEHNRLYWYRQTLGQGPEFLTYFQNEAQLEKSRLLSDRFSAERPKGSFSTLEIQRTEQGDSAMYLCASSLLGSTGELFFGEGSRLTVL.

The table lists this clonotype with many counts. This chain uses TRBV28 with TRBJ2-5; the match to TRBD1 covers 10 bases. Trimming cost V 9 bases and J 3 bases; bases outside gene matches: 7. CDR3 size: 14 residues. Germline V gene lookup returns CDR1 MDHEN and CDR2 SYDVKM. The CDR3 sequence is CARPRDRGKETQYF. The DNA of the CDR3 is TGTGCCAGACCCCGGGACAGGGGAAAAGAGACCCAGTACTTC.

This clonotype came up a few times. The chain employs TRBV5-1 and TRBJ2-2; D gene unclear. This CDR3 region has 15 residues. Germline CDR1 and CDR2: SGHRS and YFSETQ. V lost 2 bases and J 8 bases, leaving 16 bases between the germline ends. The CDR3 loop reads CASSLIVGGQGELFF. The CDR3, as DNA: TGCGCCAGCAGCTTAATCGTCGGTGGGCAGGGGGAGCTGTTTTTT.

This clonotype was seen repeatedly, ten times or more. The CDR3 region has the DNA TGTGCCAGCAGTTTACCGCGACAGGGGACCGCTGAAGCTTTCTTT. Translation gives CASSLPRQGTAEAFF. This chain joins TRBV28 and TRBJ1-1, with 8 nucleotides matching TRBD1. The CDR3 loop spans 15 amino acids. Germline trimming cut 2 bases from V and 6 bases from J; bases unmatched to any gene: 8. CDR1 MDHEN and CDR2 SYDVKM come from the germline V gene.

This clonotype was found a few times. This could be a read error, since a much larger clone is one nucleotide away. The chain combines TRBV28 with TRBJ2-4; 7 positions match TRBD2. This CDR3 contains 16 residues. Germline CDR1 is MDHEN and CDR2 is SYDVKM. The CDR3 loop is CASSFGPGGFLNIKYF. CDR3 coding DNA: TGTGCCAGCAGTTTTGGCCCCGGGGGGTTCTTAAACATTAAGTACTTC.

This clonotype was seen at least ten times. CDR3 region: CSASNRRTGQETQYF. As DNA, the CDR3 is TGCAGTGCTAGCAACCGTCGGACAGGGCAAGAGACCCAGTACTTC. The chain links TRBV20-1 to TRBJ2-5, with 8 nucleotides matching TRBD1. The V segment lost 3 bases and the J segment 2 bases; nucleotides outside the gene matches: 8. There are 15 residues in the CDR3. Germline CDR1 is DFQATT and CDR2 is SNEGSKA (reference sequence).

This clonotype was picked up many times. The J gene is TRBJ2-5, the V gene TRBV20-1, with a possible D match to TRBD1 (6 bases). CDR3 length: 14 amino acids. V lost 3 bases and J lost 5, with 16 bases in between. Germline CDR1 and CDR2: DFQATT and SNEGSKA (reference sequence). The CDR3 reads CSASREGVGETQYF. In nucleotides, the CDR3 is TGCAGTGCTAGTCGCGAGGGGGTGGGGGAGACCCAGTACTTC.

This clonotype has a count of ten or more. The chain is built from TRBV7-3 and TRBJ1-3, with D unresolved. CDR3 length equals 16 residues. V was pared by 0 bases and J by 1 base, with 10 bases between. Germline CDR1 SGHTA, CDR2 FQGTGA. The CDR3 loop is CASSLTGKPSGNTIYF. Here the CDR3 DNA reads TGTGCCAGCAGCTTAACAGGGAAGCCTTCTGGAAACACCATATATTTT.

This clonotype was observed many times. This chain uses TRBV6-2 or TRBV6-3 with TRBJ2-7; the match to TRBD1 covers 8 bases. The CDR3 has 14 amino acids. J gave up 6 bases and V 4 bases, and 8 bases lay outside the gene matches. CDR1 is MNHEY, CDR2 SVGEGT, per germline. The CDR3 spells CASSWQTGQAEQYF. The CDR3 DNA follows: TGTGCCAGCAGTTGGCAAACGGGACAGGCCGAGCAGTACTTC.